This TCR beta chain came from a study of breast tumors, draining lymph nodes, adjacent tissues. Study-wide points: Compared with basal-like, luminal-like tumors shared significantly more repertoire with nontumor tissue. Compared with lymph nodes, tumors were less diverse; compared with nontumor tissue, more. Tumor T cell lymph node origin was a supported hypothesis, not proven.

Looked up from germline, CDR1 is SGHKS and CDR2 is YYEKEE (reference sequence). This CDR3 has 16 residues. The junction had 10 bases not matched to a gene; V was cut back by 4 bases and J by 5 bases. TCRdb itself ran the multiplex PCR reads through MiXCR, one entry per CDR3 protein. The repertoire holds 150,000 to 200,000 distinct CDR3 sequences, with roughly 30% as singletons. Samples came from axillary lymph nodes draining the breast cancer. This clonotype was recorded at least ten times. Its cognate antigen is unknown. The V and J genes are TRBV5-5 and TRBJ2-2; 8 nucleotides match TRBD2. Material: axillary lymph node tissue. This receptor was obtained from a female donor with breast cancer. Some clones in this sample may be carry-over from other donors' samples. CDR3 sequence: CASSTGTRHLTGELFF. DNA of the CDR3: TGTGCCAGCAGCACCGGGACTAGACACCTGACCGGGGAGCTGTTTTTT.